A single sample gave rise to the 9 T cell receptor beta chains below, sequenced in a study of T cell repertoires in cytomegalovirus infection. TCRdb passed the reads through MiXCR, listing each CDR3 protein once. The data hold approximately 200,000 distinct CDR3 sequences, with approximately 22% observed a single time. The source material was CD8+ T cells from PBMCs. Receptors were obtained from a human donor in good health (CMV status not recorded). Some clones in this sample may be carry-over from other donors' samples.

This sequence joins TRBV20-1 and TRBJ1-1; D is uncertain. Germline CDR1 reads DFQATT; CDR2 reads SNEGSKA (reference sequence). CDR3 length: 13 amino acids. Trimming removed 0 bases from V and 3 bases from J, with 8 bases in between. For the CDR3, the DNA is TGCAGTGCTAGAGATTGGGGTGACACTGAAGCTTTCTTT. Protein product: CSARDWGDTEAFF.

In its sample, this clonotype was seen a few times. The chain carries TRBV11-2 and TRBJ1-1; maybe TRBD1 (5 bases). This CDR3 spans 14 amino acids. V shed 3 bases and J shed 1 base, with 9 bases lying between them. CDR1 and CDR2 from the germline V gene are SGHAT and FQNNGV. In DNA form, the CDR3 reads TGTGCCAGCAGCTTGTTTGGGGCGAACACTGAAGCTTTCTTT. Protein product: CASSLFGANTEAFF.

This clonotype was seen repeatedly, ten times or more. V is TRBV7-2 and J is TRBJ2-7; D uncertain. Per germline, CDR1 SGHTA and CDR2 FQGNSA. V was pared by 5 bases and J by 7 bases, with 18 bases between. The CDR3 sequence is 14 residues long. The CDR3 coding sequence is TGTGCCAGCAGCGAGCCCGTAGGCAGCTGGGAGCAGTACTTC. Its translation is CASSEPVGSWEQYF.

This chain uses TRBV27 with TRBJ1-2; maybe TRBD1 (6 bases). This CDR3 spans 15 amino acids. Germline assignment: CDR1 MNHEY and CDR2 SMNVEV (reference sequence). Trimming cost V 3 bases and J 4 bases, with 15 bases left between them. Here the CDR3 DNA reads TGTGCCAGCAGTTTTGGTCGGGGGGCCGGCTATGGCTACACCTTC. Its translation: CASSFGRGAGYGYTF.

This clonotype has just a few counts. This chain uses TRBV9 with TRBJ1-6; 7 bases agree with TRBD1. The CDR3 extends over 14 amino acids. The ends lost 3 bases at V and 7 bases at J; junction bases unmatched: 4. Germline V lookup: CDR1 SGDLS, CDR2 YYNGEE. For the CDR3, the DNA is TGTGCCAGCAGCGGACAGGGTCGGAATTCACCCCTCCACTTT. Protein sequence: CASSGQGRNSPLHF.

This clonotype showed up many times. The V and J genes are TRBV7-9 and TRBJ1-4; 7 bases are a match to TRBD1. With V trimmed by 5 bases and J by 2 bases, 8 bases remained unmatched. The CDR3 contains 16 residues. The germline V gene has CDR1 SEHNR and CDR2 FQNEAQ (reference sequence). CDR3 DNA sequence: TGTGCCAGCAGCCCACCAGGGGGGGGCACTAATGAAAAACTGTTTTTT. It yields the protein CASSPPGGGTNEKLFF. The variable domain in full, completed from reference TRBV7-9 and TRBJ1-4, reads DTGVSQNPRHKITKRGQNVTFRCDPISEHNRLYWYRQTLGQGPEFLTYFQNEAQLEKSRLLSDRFSAERPKGSFSTLEIQRTEQGDSAMYLCASSPPGGGTNEKLFFGSGTQLSVL.

The chain links TRBV20-1 to TRBJ2-1; D might be TRBD1 (5 bases). This CDR3 is 15 amino acids long. Germline V gene sequence: CDR1 DFQATT, CDR2 SNEGSKA (reference sequence). The V end was cut by 0 bases, the J end by 7 bases, with 16 bases between. The CDR3 region is CSARDQGPVSNEQFF. CDR3 DNA sequence: TGCAGTGCTAGAGATCAGGGCCCCGTTAGTAATGAGCAGTTCTTC.

This clonotype was seen more than once but under ten times. V is TRBV15 and J is TRBJ1-2; D is ambiguous. Germline lookup yields CDR1 LNHNV and CDR2 YYDKDF (reference sequence). The CDR3 has 14 residues. Between the trimmed V and J ends, which lost 5 bases and 0 bases, there was a span of 10 bases. DNA of the CDR3: TGTGCCACCAGCGCCCAGTTTGCTAACTATGGCTACACCTTC. This translates into CATSAQFANYGYTF.

This clonotype was counted many times. The chain employs TRBV12-3 or TRBV12-4 and TRBJ1-6, with 8 bases lining up with TRBD1. The CDR3 contains 14 residues. V lost 8 bases, J lost 10 bases, and 10 bases stayed unmatched. This CDR3 is CASGPDRDSSPLHF. In nucleotides, the CDR3 is TGTGCCAGCGGACCGGACAGGGATAGCTCACCCCTCCACTTT.